These T cell receptor beta chains were read from a single sample in a study of blood T cell repertoires in COVID-19. Only in-frame clones appear in the TCRdb table, and some are missing; sequencing was by immunoSEQ multiplex PCR. Among some 110,000 clones listed, roughly 87% were seen once. Specimen: peripheral blood. All receptors come from a man aged 50 to 59 with acute or convalescent COVID-19. Each CDR3 is given with its conserved first and last residue. The D gene is left open where the match is weak. Part of the rows lack a size; the others show once, few, many or a class for expanded clones.

TRBJ1-2 | NA | TRBD1 | TRBV19 | TGTGCCAGTAGCAAGCAACCCGGGACAGGGGTTACCGGCTACACCTTC | CASSKQPGTGVTGYTF
TRBJ2-7 | NA | NA | TRBV2 | TGTGCCAGCAGTGAACCAGGGGACCGCTACGAGCAGTACTTC | CASSEPGDRYEQYF
TRBJ1-1 | NA | TRBD1 | TRBV5-1 | TGCGCCAGCAGCCCCCGGACAGGGGCCGCGGGCACTGAAGCTTTCTTT | CASSPRTGAAGTEAFF
TRBJ2-1 | few | TRBD2 | TRBV9 | TGTGCCAGCAGCGTCAGCGGGGGGGCTGCTGAGCAGTTCTTC | CASSVSGGAAEQFF
TRBJ2-1 | NA | TRBD1 | TRBV27 | TGTGCCAGCAGTACAGGGGGCCCCTACAATGAGCAGTTCTTC | CASSTGGPYNEQFF
TRBJ1-2 | NA | TRBD1 | TRBV6-5 | TGTGCCAGCAGCCAGGACAGGGGCTTTAGCTATGGCTACACCTTC | CASSQDRGFSYGYTF
TRBJ2-2 | NA | NA | TRBV5-1 | TGCGCCAGCAGCAACGGGGGGCCCGGGGAGCTGTTTTTT | CASSNGGPGELFF
TRBJ1-3 | few | TRBD1 | TRBV10-2 | TGCGCCAGCAGTGAGTCGATCGGGGACAGGGTCCATTCTTACTCTGGAAACACCATATATTTT | CASSESIGDRVHSYSGNTIYF
TRBJ2-7 | NA | TRBD2 | TRBV6-5 | TGTGCCAGCAGAACCCCGGGACTAGCGGCCTACGAGCAGTACTTC | CASRTPGLAAYEQYF
TRBJ2-5 | NA | NA | TRBV18 | TGTGCCAGCTCACCACTGAGAGAGACCCAGTACTTC | CASSPLRETQYF
TRBJ2-5 | NA | TRBD1 | TRBV5-4 | TGTGCCAGCAGCTCGACAGGGCCCGGGGAGACCCAGTACTTC | CASSSTGPGETQYF
TRBJ2-2 | NA | TRBD1 | TRBV7-3 | TGTGCCAGCAGCCCAGGACAGGGACAGGGCTTTTTCACCGGGGAGCTGTTTTTT | CASSPGQGQGFFTGELFF
TRBJ2-7 | NA | TRBD1 | TRBV6-5 | TGTGCCAGCAGTCTGGACAGGGGGATGCACGAGCAGTACTTC | CASSLDRGMHEQYF
TRBJ1-5 | NA | NA | TRBV6-4 | TGTGCCAGCAGTGAGGGGCCTCAAGATTGGCCCCAGCATTTT | CASSEGPQDWPQHF
TRBJ1-6 | NA | NA | TRBV19 | TGTGCCAGTAGACATACTAATTCACCCCTCCACTTT | CASRHTNSPLHF
TRBJ2-3 | few | NA | TRBV18 | TGTGCCAGCTCACCGAGGCAGAGAGGCACAGATACGCAGTATTTT | CASSPRQRGTDTQYF
TRBJ1-1 | few | TRBD1 | TRBV5-1 | TGCGCCAGCAGCTTTACAGGGGGTAGGAGCACTGAAGCTTTCTTT | CASSFTGGRSTEAFF
TRBJ1-2 | NA | NA | TRBV6-5 | TGTGCCAGCACCCCGGGACACTCTAACTATGGCTACACCTTC | CASTPGHSNYGYTF
TRBJ2-7 | NA | NA | TRBV6-5 | TGTGCCAGCAGTTACCTGGGCCACTCCTACGAGCAGTACTTC | CASSYLGHSYEQYF
TRBJ1-1 | few | NA | TRBV18 | TGTGCCAGCTCACCATTCTTGAACAGGGAGATGGGTACTGAAGCTTTCTTT | CASSPFLNREMGTEAFF
TRBJ1-4 | NA | NA | TRBV7-6 | TGTGCCAGCAGCCAAGGGACATCCGAGCGGTCAACTGAAAAACTGTTTTTT | CASSQGTSERSTEKLFF
TRBJ1-1 | NA | TRBD1 | TRBV7-9 | TGTGCCAGCGAGCCAGGGACAGGGAACACTGAAGCTTTCTTT | CASEPGTGNTEAFF
TRBJ2-1 | NA | TRBD2 | TRBV4-2 | TGTGCCAGCAGCCAAGCCGTTAGCGGGGGCCCCCTGGGCAATGAGCAGTTCTTC | CASSQAVSGGPLGNEQFF
TRBJ1-4 | NA | TRBD1 | TRBV28 | TGTGCCAGCAGTTTTAGCGGGACAGCTAATGAAAAACTGTTTTTT | CASSFSGTANEKLFF
TRBJ1-6 | NA | NA | TRBV30 | TGTGCCTGGAGTACCGGTTCTAATTCACCCCTCCACTTT | CAWSTGSNSPLHF
TRBJ1-1 | few | NA | TRBV24-1 | TGTGCCACCAGTGACGCCACAATCAGGGGCCGGATAGAGAACACTGAAGCTTTCTTT | CATSDATIRGRIENTEAFF
TRBJ2-7 | NA | TRBD2 | TRBV27 | TGTGCCAGCGGACTAGCGGGAGGGCTTGAGCAGTACTTC | CASGLAGGLEQYF
TRBJ2-7 | NA | NA | TRBV11-3 | TGTGCCAGCAGCTTCGGGGTCTCCGAGCAGTACTTC | CASSFGVSEQYF
TRBJ2-7 | NA | NA | TRBV19 | TGTGCCAGTAGTATAGGAGGCAGGGGAGTGCAGTACTTC | CASSIGGRGVQYF
TRBJ2-5 | NA | NA | TRBV9 | TGTGCCAGCAGCGTAAATGTGGGGGGGCATGAGACCCAGTACTTC | CASSVNVGGHETQYF
TRBJ2-5 | NA | NA | TRBV11-2 | TGTGCCAGCAGCTTATACGGTGCAGGGGTAGAGACCCAGTACTTC | CASSLYGAGVETQYF
TRBJ2-1 | NA | TRBD2 | TRBV7-9 | TGTGCCATCCCCGGAGCGGGGGATGAGCAGTTCTTC | CAIPGAGDEQFF
TRBJ1-6 | NA | TRBD1 | TRBV6-5 | TGTGCCGCCCGACGGTTGACAGGGGGTTATTCACCCCTCCACTTT | CAARRLTGGYSPLHF
TRBJ1-6 | few | TRBD1 | TRBV11-2 | TGTGCCAGCAGCTCCCGGGACAGAAATTCACCCCTCCACTTT | CASSSRDRNSPLHF
TRBJ2-3 | NA | TRBD2 | TRBV28 | TGTGCCAGCAGTCCCCCCCTCGGGACTAGAGGGACCCGGGGAGATACGCAGTATTTT | CASSPPLGTRGTRGDTQYF
TRBJ1-2 | NA | TRBD1 | TRBV6-5 | TGTGCCAGCAGGAAACCGGAGGACAGGGCCATTGGCTACACCTTC | CASRKPEDRAIGYTF
TRBJ2-7 | NA | NA | TRBV12-3/TRBV12-4 | TGTGCCAGCACCCAGGGTGTATTCTACGAGCAGTACTTC | CASTQGVFYEQYF
TRBJ2-2 | NA | TRBD2 | TRBV10-3 | TGTGCCATCAGTGAGTTTGGACTAGCGAACACCGGGGAGCTGTTTTTT | CAISEFGLANTGELFF
TRBJ1-4 | NA | TRBD1 | TRBV7-8 | TGTGCCAGCAGCCCATACACAGGGGCGCGTGAAAAACTGTTTTTT | CASSPYTGAREKLFF
TRBJ1-1 | NA | TRBD1 | TRBV6-5 | TGTGCCAGCAGTTCCCTACAGGGGGCATACACTGAAGCTTTCTTT | CASSSLQGAYTEAFF
TRBJ2-1 | once | TRBD2 | TRBV13 | TGTGCCAGCAGCTTAGGTACTAGCGTAAGCTCCTACAATGAGCAGTTCTTC | CASSLGTSVSSYNEQFF
TRBJ2-3 | NA | NA | TRBV30 | TGTGCCTGGACTAGCGATGGAAGTTGGGCAGATACGCAGTATTTT | CAWTSDGSWADTQYF
TRBJ2-1 | NA | TRBD2 | TRBV5-8 | TGTGCCAGCAGCGGAGGATTTACTAGCGGGAGGAGCAATGAGCAGTTCTTC | CASSGGFTSGRSNEQFF
TRBJ2-1 | NA | NA | TRBV12-3/TRBV12-4 | TGTGCCAGCAGTCTTACAGGTGACAATGAGCAGTTCTTC | CASSLTGDNEQFF
TRBJ2-7 | NA | NA | TRBV28 | TGTGCCAGCAGCTCTGGGGAGGAGGGACTCTCCTACGAGCAGTACTTC | CASSSGEEGLSYEQYF
TRBJ2-7 | NA | TRBD2 | TRBV13 | TGTGCCAGCAGCTTAGCGGGACTAAAGGCCCCCGAGCAGTACTTC | CASSLAGLKAPEQYF
TRBJ1-2 | NA | NA | TRBV2 | TGTGCCACCTACTTGGACTGGTTATACACCTTC | CATYLDWLYTF
TRBJ1-1 | NA | NA | TRBV7-9 | TGTGCCAGCAGCGAGCGGGGACCGGGGAGCGCTGAAGCTTTCTTT | CASSERGPGSAEAFF
TRBJ2-1 | NA | NA | TRBV10-1 | TGCGCCAGCAGTGCAGGGAACAATGAGCAGTTCTTC | CASSAGNNEQFF
TRBJ1-6 | few | NA | TRBV19 | TGTGCCAGTTATAATGGCGGAGTTGACCTCCACTTT | CASYNGGVDLHF